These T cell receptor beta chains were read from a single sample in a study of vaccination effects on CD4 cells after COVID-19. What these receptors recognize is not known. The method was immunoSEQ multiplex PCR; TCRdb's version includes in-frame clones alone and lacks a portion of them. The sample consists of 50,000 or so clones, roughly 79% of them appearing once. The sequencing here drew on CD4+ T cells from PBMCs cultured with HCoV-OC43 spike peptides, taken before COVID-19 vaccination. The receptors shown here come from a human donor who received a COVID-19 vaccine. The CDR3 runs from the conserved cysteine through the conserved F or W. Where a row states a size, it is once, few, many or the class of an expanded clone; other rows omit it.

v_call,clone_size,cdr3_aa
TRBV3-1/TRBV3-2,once,CASSPTGLTGELFF
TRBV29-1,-,CSVDIWTSNEQFF
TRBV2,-,CASKGNSNQPQHF
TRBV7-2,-,CASSVKGGETQYF
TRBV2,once,CASSERQVGNTGELFF
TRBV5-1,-,CASSRGQGGANYGYTF
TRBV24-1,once,CATSAGDEKLFF
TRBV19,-,CASRRQGSALSEKLFF
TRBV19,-,CASSTGATGNTIYF
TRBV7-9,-,CASSLGVGQSGELFF
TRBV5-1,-,CASSPDNTGGGYTF
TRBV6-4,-,CASRVHSGGPPYF
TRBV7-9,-,CASSLYWGTGEGNTEAFF
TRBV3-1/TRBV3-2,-,CASSQPIYRGNGNTIYF
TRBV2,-,CASSDRGLNTGELFF
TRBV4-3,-,CASSPGQGKNIQYF
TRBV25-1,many,CASSEGDRGSGYTF
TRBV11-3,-,CASSLTSGIKNEQFF
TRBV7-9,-,CASSLDPPDRARNSPLHF
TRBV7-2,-,CASSLVGQGSFGNTIYF
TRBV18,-,CASSPPSRGVNTEAFF
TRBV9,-,CASSVGPGLSETQYF
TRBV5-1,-,CASSFAAEAGPYGYTF
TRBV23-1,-,CASSHQQPSRGYTF
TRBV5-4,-,CASSPGAGGWEKLFF
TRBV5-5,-,CASSLDRLSNEKLFF